A selection of T cell receptor beta chains follows, all from one sample in a study of T cell responses to AZD1222 COVID-19 vaccine. The repertoire was sequenced with immunoSEQ multiplex PCR; TCRdb's copy has only in-frame clones and lacks some. The top ten clones hold roughly 10% of a sample with 45,000 to 55,000 clones, about 81% of them seen once. Here the sequenced sample was peripheral blood, taken on day 0 of AZD1222 vaccination. These receptor sequences come from an adult in good health. Each CDR3 is given with its conserved first and last residue. Fields, in order: V gene, J gene, CDR3 protein.

>TRBV4-3|TRBJ2-3
CASSPTHLAGTDTQYF
>TRBV3-1/TRBV3-2|TRBJ1-5
CASSQSDGHQPQHF
>TRBV5-8|TRBJ1-5
CASSLILSTDNQPQHF
>TRBV5-6|TRBJ1-1
CASSFNRGDTEAFF
>TRBV7-6|TRBJ1-5
CASSLQGPSNQPQHF
>TRBV4-1|TRBJ2-2
CASSQDKELFF
>TRBV20-1|TRBJ1-5
CSASGLSNQPQHF
>TRBV27|TRBJ2-7
CASSPLSGRFSYEQYF
>TRBV15|TRBJ2-4
CATSRDVAKNIQYF
>TRBV7-2|TRBJ2-1
CASSLEGTLPTGGQFF
>TRBV7-6|TRBJ2-3
CASSLGPSGSTDTQYF
>TRBV6-5|TRBJ1-6
CASNSRQGFNSPLHF
>TRBV28|TRBJ1-5
CAATGTYSNQPQHF
>TRBV18|TRBJ1-2
CASSPRTAGSNYGYTF
>TRBV2|TRBJ1-2
CASRGDPYGYTF
>TRBV15|TRBJ1-1
CATSRDFLFQGDTEAFF
>TRBV2|TRBJ1-3
CASSERQPGLGNTIYF
>TRBV7-8|TRBJ2-3
CASSLAGRRDTQYF
>TRBV7-9|TRBJ2-2
CAFETGQTSANTGELFF
>TRBV28|TRBJ1-1
CASSSGGQDTEAFF